Listed below are T cell receptor beta chains from one sample, sequenced in a study of blood T cell repertoires in COVID-19. TCRdb's copy holds only in-frame clones and misses some; the assay was immunoSEQ multiplex PCR. The data contain around 200,000 clones, over 75% of them singletons. The sequencing sample was made of peripheral blood. Receptors originate from a man aged 45-65 years who had recovered from COVID-19. Each CDR3 is given with its conserved first and last residue. The D gene is left open where the match is weak. Expanded clones get a size class; other rows say once, few or many, or leave the size out.

j_call: TRBJ2-3
d_call: TRBD1
v_call: TRBV30
cdr3_length: 14
clone_size: -
cdr3_aa: CAWSRQGGTDTQYF
cdr3_nt: TGTGCCTGGAGTCGACAGGGCGGCACAGATACGCAGTATTTT

j_call: TRBJ2-3
d_call: -
v_call: TRBV11-2
cdr3_length: 15
clone_size: -
cdr3_aa: CASSSNSIGTDTQYF
cdr3_nt: TGTGCCAGCAGCTCCAACTCGATAGGCACAGATACGCAGTATTTT

j_call: TRBJ2-7
d_call: TRBD2
v_call: TRBV28
cdr3_length: 15
clone_size: -
cdr3_aa: CASSFITGRVYEQYF
cdr3_nt: TGTGCCAGCAGTTTTATAACGGGGAGGGTCTACGAGCAGTACTTC

j_call: TRBJ1-5
d_call: -
v_call: TRBV15
cdr3_length: 15
clone_size: -
cdr3_aa: CATSRSRQSNQPQHF
cdr3_nt: TGTGCCACCAGCAGGAGCCGACAGAGCAATCAGCCCCAGCATTTT

j_call: TRBJ2-3
d_call: -
v_call: TRBV10-3
cdr3_length: 11
clone_size: -
cdr3_aa: CAISRTDTQYF
cdr3_nt: TGTGCCATCAGCCGGACAGATACGCAGTATTTT

j_call: TRBJ2-7
d_call: TRBD2
v_call: TRBV15
cdr3_length: 15
clone_size: -
cdr3_aa: CATSRDRGLANEQYF
cdr3_nt: TGTGCCACCAGCAGAGATAGAGGACTAGCGAATGAGCAGTACTTC

j_call: TRBJ2-5
d_call: TRBD2
v_call: TRBV5-8
cdr3_length: 14
clone_size: -
cdr3_aa: CASSPGLSQETQYF
cdr3_nt: TGTGCCAGCAGCCCGGGACTATCCCAAGAGACCCAGTACTTC

j_call: TRBJ2-1
d_call: -
v_call: TRBV7-3
cdr3_length: 15
clone_size: -
cdr3_aa: CASSLGSSSYNEQFF
cdr3_nt: TGTGCCAGCAGCTTAGGTTCTAGCTCCTACAATGAGCAGTTCTTC

j_call: TRBJ2-7
d_call: -
v_call: TRBV4-3
cdr3_length: 16
clone_size: many
cdr3_aa: CASSQDWPGSSYEQYF
cdr3_nt: TGCGCCAGCAGCCAAGATTGGCCGGGAAGTTCCTACGAGCAGTACTTC

j_call: TRBJ2-1
d_call: TRBD2
v_call: TRBV7-2
cdr3_length: 14
clone_size: -
cdr3_aa: CASSRGREYNEQFF
cdr3_nt: TGTGCCAGCAGCCGGGGGAGGGAGTACAATGAGCAGTTCTTC

j_call: TRBJ1-2
d_call: TRBD1
v_call: TRBV19
cdr3_length: 11
clone_size: -
cdr3_aa: CAGGTALGYTF
cdr3_nt: TGTGCCGGCGGGACAGCACTTGGCTACACCTTC

j_call: TRBJ2-3
d_call: -
v_call: TRBV12-3/TRBV12-4
cdr3_length: 13
clone_size: -
cdr3_aa: CASSWEPTDTQYF
cdr3_nt: TGTGCCAGCAGTTGGGAGCCAACAGATACGCAGTATTTT

j_call: TRBJ2-5
d_call: TRBD2
v_call: TRBV7-2
cdr3_length: 16
clone_size: -
cdr3_aa: CASSSPGGGLRETQYF
cdr3_nt: TGTGCCAGCAGCTCACCGGGGGGGGGTCTGCGAGAGACCCAGTACTTC

j_call: TRBJ2-5
d_call: -
v_call: TRBV2
cdr3_length: 14
clone_size: -
cdr3_aa: CASSGRNSQETQYF
cdr3_nt: TGTGCCAGCAGTGGAAGGAACAGTCAAGAGACCCAGTACTTC

j_call: TRBJ2-1
d_call: TRBD2
v_call: TRBV13
cdr3_length: 17
clone_size: -
cdr3_aa: CASSSSGRAGSYNEQFF
cdr3_nt: TGTGCCAGCAGCAGTAGCGGGAGAGCCGGCTCCTACAATGAGCAGTTCTTC

j_call: TRBJ1-5
d_call: -
v_call: TRBV30
cdr3_length: 13
clone_size: few
cdr3_aa: CAWSPGGNQPQHF
cdr3_nt: TGTGCCTGGAGCCCAGGGGGCAATCAGCCCCAGCATTTT

j_call: TRBJ1-1
d_call: -
v_call: TRBV30
cdr3_length: 13
clone_size: many
cdr3_aa: CAWDRQGNTEAFF
cdr3_nt: TGTGCCTGGGATAGGCAGGGGAACACTGAAGCTTTCTTT

j_call: TRBJ2-1
d_call: -
v_call: TRBV6-1
cdr3_length: 12
clone_size: -
cdr3_aa: CASSELEIQAFF
cdr3_nt: TGTGCCAGCAGTGAATTGGAGATCCAAGCGTTCTTC

j_call: TRBJ2-1
d_call: -
v_call: TRBV5-6
cdr3_length: 12
clone_size: few
cdr3_aa: CASSLGAYSQFF
cdr3_nt: TGTGCCAGCAGCTTGGGAGCCTACTCGCAGTTCTTC

j_call: TRBJ2-5
d_call: TRBD2
v_call: TRBV15
cdr3_length: 15
clone_size: -
cdr3_aa: CATSRDLSGAETQYF
cdr3_nt: TGTGCCACCAGCAGAGATCTAAGCGGGGCAGAGACCCAGTACTTC

j_call: TRBJ2-3
d_call: -
v_call: TRBV5-6
cdr3_length: 15
clone_size: -
cdr3_aa: CASSLAGGSTDTQYF
cdr3_nt: TGTGCCAGCAGCTTGGCGGGTGGTAGCACAGATACGCAGTATTTT

j_call: TRBJ2-3
d_call: -
v_call: TRBV19
cdr3_length: 17
clone_size: -
cdr3_aa: CASSPNTGGIRTDTQYF
cdr3_nt: TGTGCCAGTAGTCCAAATACGGGCGGGATAAGGACAGATACGCAGTATTTT

j_call: TRBJ2-7
d_call: -
v_call: TRBV27
cdr3_length: 13
clone_size: -
cdr3_aa: CASSLSRGYEQYF
cdr3_nt: TGTGCCAGCAGTTTATCGAGAGGTTACGAGCAGTACTTC

j_call: TRBJ2-2
d_call: -
v_call: TRBV5-4
cdr3_length: 14
clone_size: -
cdr3_aa: CASSLLANTGELFF
cdr3_nt: TGTGCCAGCAGCTTACTAGCGAACACCGGGGAGCTGTTTTTT

j_call: TRBJ2-7
d_call: -
v_call: TRBV5-1
cdr3_length: 14
clone_size: -
cdr3_aa: CASRRAGSHYEQYF
cdr3_nt: TGCGCCAGCAGAAGGGCGGGGAGTCATTACGAGCAGTACTTC

j_call: TRBJ2-7
d_call: -
v_call: TRBV20-1
cdr3_length: 14
clone_size: -
cdr3_aa: CSASGQGISYEQYF
cdr3_nt: TGCAGTGCTAGTGGTCAGGGGATCTCCTACGAGCAGTACTTC

j_call: TRBJ2-5
d_call: TRBD2
v_call: TRBV6-2/TRBV6-3
cdr3_length: 16
clone_size: -
cdr3_aa: CASSYWRGGPKETQYF
cdr3_nt: TGTGCCAGCAGTTATTGGCGGGGGGGGCCCAAAGAGACCCAGTACTTC

j_call: TRBJ2-1
d_call: TRBD2
v_call: TRBV5-1
cdr3_length: 13
clone_size: few
cdr3_aa: CASSRLAGAEQFF
cdr3_nt: TGCGCCAGCAGTCGGCTAGCGGGAGCTGAGCAGTTCTTC

j_call: TRBJ2-2
d_call: TRBD2
v_call: TRBV20-1
cdr3_length: 18
clone_size: -
cdr3_aa: CSASVGTSGRAATGELFF
cdr3_nt: TGCAGTGCTAGTGTTGGGACTAGCGGGAGGGCCGCCACCGGGGAGCTGTTTTTT

j_call: TRBJ2-7
d_call: TRBD2
v_call: TRBV10-1
cdr3_length: 14
clone_size: -
cdr3_aa: CASSAASGPYEQYF
cdr3_nt: TGCGCCAGCAGTGCGGCTAGCGGGCCCTACGAGCAGTACTTC

j_call: TRBJ2-2
d_call: -
v_call: TRBV2
cdr3_length: 16
clone_size: -
cdr3_aa: CASRDWTVTNTGELFF
cdr3_nt: TGTGCCAGCCGCGACTGGACAGTCACGAACACCGGGGAGCTGTTTTTT

j_call: TRBJ1-4
d_call: TRBD1
v_call: TRBV5-6
cdr3_length: 12
clone_size: -
cdr3_aa: CASSKQPGQQIF
cdr3_nt: TGTGCCAGCAGCAAACAACCGGGACAGCAGATTTTT

j_call: TRBJ2-5
d_call: TRBD2
v_call: TRBV9
cdr3_length: 15
clone_size: few
cdr3_aa: CASSPRDYRQETQYF
cdr3_nt: TGTGCCAGCAGCCCCAGGGACTACCGACAAGAGACCCAGTACTTC

j_call: TRBJ2-7
d_call: -
v_call: TRBV18
cdr3_length: 13
clone_size: -
cdr3_aa: CASSPLTNYEQYF
cdr3_nt: TGTGCCAGCTCACCGTTGACTAACTACGAGCAGTACTTC

j_call: TRBJ2-7
d_call: -
v_call: TRBV28
cdr3_length: 18
clone_size: -
cdr3_aa: CASSLLGFSGRRVYEQYF
cdr3_nt: TGTGCCAGCAGTTTATTGGGGTTTTCGGGACGGAGGGTTTACGAGCAGTACTTC

j_call: TRBJ2-7
d_call: TRBD2
v_call: TRBV6-6
cdr3_length: 19
clone_size: -
cdr3_aa: CASSPQRLAGGPSLYEQYF
cdr3_nt: TGTGCCAGCAGTCCCCAACGACTAGCGGGAGGGCCCTCTCTTTACGAGCAGTACTTC

j_call: TRBJ2-4
d_call: TRBD2
v_call: TRBV6-1
cdr3_length: 15
clone_size: -
cdr3_aa: CASSEALRGGNIQYF
cdr3_nt: TGTGCCAGCAGTGAAGCGCTTCGGGGGGGAAACATTCAGTACTTC

j_call: TRBJ2-3
d_call: TRBD1
v_call: TRBV27
cdr3_length: 14
clone_size: -
cdr3_aa: CASMAGGVTDTQYF
cdr3_nt: TGTGCCAGCATGGCAGGGGGTGTTACAGATACGCAGTATTTT

j_call: TRBJ2-1
d_call: TRBD2
v_call: TRBV3-1/TRBV3-2
cdr3_length: 21
clone_size: -
cdr3_aa: CASSQGLDASLLPTPHNEQFF
cdr3_nt: TGTGCCAGCAGTCAGGGACTAGATGCATCCCTACTTCCCACCCCACACAATGAGCAGTTCTTC

j_call: TRBJ2-5
d_call: TRBD2
v_call: TRBV6-2/TRBV6-3
cdr3_length: 16
clone_size: -
cdr3_aa: CASSRGLAGAQETQYF
cdr3_nt: TGTGCCAGCAGTAGGGGACTAGCGGGAGCTCAAGAGACCCAGTACTTC

j_call: TRBJ1-1
d_call: -
v_call: TRBV12-3/TRBV12-4
cdr3_length: 13
clone_size: -
cdr3_aa: CASSLSVRAEAFF
cdr3_nt: TGTGCCAGCAGTTTATCGGTCAGGGCTGAAGCTTTCTTT

j_call: TRBJ1-2
d_call: -
v_call: TRBV6-5
cdr3_length: 13
clone_size: -
cdr3_aa: CASTESGNYGYTF
cdr3_nt: TGTGCCAGCACCGAGTCAGGGAACTATGGCTACACCTTC

j_call: TRBJ2-2
d_call: TRBD1
v_call: TRBV29-1
cdr3_length: 13
clone_size: -
cdr3_aa: CSVDESGGGELFF
cdr3_nt: TGCAGCGTTGATGAATCAGGGGGCGGGGAGCTGTTTTTT

j_call: TRBJ1-2
d_call: -
v_call: TRBV7-6
cdr3_length: 15
clone_size: -
cdr3_aa: CASSSGLDSLYGYTF
cdr3_nt: TGTGCCAGCAGCTCCGGCCTCGACAGCCTCTATGGCTACACCTTC

j_call: TRBJ2-7
d_call: TRBD2
v_call: TRBV10-3
cdr3_length: 15
clone_size: once
cdr3_aa: CAISESSGKGYEQYF
cdr3_nt: TGTGCCATCAGTGAGTCTAGCGGGAAAGGCTACGAGCAGTACTTC

j_call: TRBJ2-5
d_call: TRBD2
v_call: TRBV7-7
cdr3_length: 18
clone_size: -
cdr3_aa: CASSPTSGLAGGPETQYF
cdr3_nt: TGTGCCAGCAGCCCGACCTCCGGACTAGCGGGAGGGCCTGAGACCCAGTACTTC

j_call: TRBJ2-1
d_call: -
v_call: TRBV12-3/TRBV12-4
cdr3_length: 12
clone_size: -
cdr3_aa: CASSLTRNEQFF
cdr3_nt: TGTGCCAGCAGTTTGACTAGAAATGAGCAGTTCTTC

j_call: TRBJ2-7
d_call: -
v_call: TRBV5-5
cdr3_length: 15
clone_size: -
cdr3_aa: CASSPQTFYSYEQYF
cdr3_nt: TGTGCCAGCAGCCCACAGACCTTTTATTCCTACGAGCAGTACTTC

j_call: TRBJ2-5
d_call: -
v_call: TRBV7-9
cdr3_length: 13
clone_size: -
cdr3_aa: CASSLEWQETQYF
cdr3_nt: TGTGCCAGCAGCTTGGAGTGGCAGGAGACCCAGTACTTC

j_call: TRBJ2-1
d_call: TRBD2
v_call: TRBV24-1
cdr3_length: 19
clone_size: -
cdr3_aa: CATSELTSGPTAARNEQFF
cdr3_nt: TGTGCCACCAGTGAGCTGACTAGCGGTCCTACGGCCGCGAGAAATGAGCAGTTCTTC

j_call: TRBJ1-4
d_call: -
v_call: TRBV3-1/TRBV3-2
cdr3_length: 14
clone_size: few
cdr3_aa: CASSLRTSGEKLFF
cdr3_nt: TGTGCCAGCAGCCTACGGACATCGGGCGAAAAACTGTTTTTT

j_call: TRBJ2-4
d_call: TRBD2
v_call: TRBV28
cdr3_length: 15
clone_size: -
cdr3_aa: CASSLFSGSKNIQYF
cdr3_nt: TGTGCCAGCAGTTTGTTTAGCGGGAGTAAAAACATTCAGTACTTC

j_call: TRBJ1-1
d_call: -
v_call: TRBV5-1
cdr3_length: 15
clone_size: -
cdr3_aa: CASSLETRSNTEAFF
cdr3_nt: TGCGCCAGCAGCTTGGAGACAAGATCAAACACTGAAGCTTTCTTT

j_call: TRBJ2-7
d_call: TRBD2
v_call: TRBV7-2
cdr3_length: 16
clone_size: -
cdr3_aa: CASSLAASGYTYEQYF
cdr3_nt: TGTGCCAGCAGCTTAGCCGCTAGCGGGTATACCTACGAGCAGTACTTC

j_call: TRBJ2-7
d_call: -
v_call: TRBV5-4
cdr3_length: 14
clone_size: -
cdr3_aa: CASSRWTISYEQYF
cdr3_nt: TGTGCCAGCAGCCGATGGACAATTTCCTACGAGCAGTACTTC

j_call: TRBJ2-1
d_call: TRBD2
v_call: TRBV3-1/TRBV3-2
cdr3_length: 15
clone_size: -
cdr3_aa: CASSQGWGGSNEQFF
cdr3_nt: TGTGCCAGCAGCCAAGGTTGGGGCGGGAGCAATGAGCAGTTCTTC

j_call: TRBJ2-3
d_call: -
v_call: TRBV19
cdr3_length: 14
clone_size: -
cdr3_aa: CASSISPTSITQYF
cdr3_nt: TGTGCCAGTAGTATTTCCCCTACTAGCATCACGCAGTATTTT

j_call: TRBJ1-3
d_call: TRBD1
v_call: TRBV27
cdr3_length: 15
clone_size: -
cdr3_aa: CASRRTGLAGNTIYF
cdr3_nt: TGTGCCAGCAGGAGGACAGGGTTGGCTGGAAACACCATATATTTT

j_call: TRBJ2-5
d_call: -
v_call: TRBV10-1
cdr3_length: 14
clone_size: -
cdr3_aa: CASSEWKGEETQYF
cdr3_nt: TGCGCCAGCAGTGAGTGGAAAGGGGAAGAGACCCAGTACTTC